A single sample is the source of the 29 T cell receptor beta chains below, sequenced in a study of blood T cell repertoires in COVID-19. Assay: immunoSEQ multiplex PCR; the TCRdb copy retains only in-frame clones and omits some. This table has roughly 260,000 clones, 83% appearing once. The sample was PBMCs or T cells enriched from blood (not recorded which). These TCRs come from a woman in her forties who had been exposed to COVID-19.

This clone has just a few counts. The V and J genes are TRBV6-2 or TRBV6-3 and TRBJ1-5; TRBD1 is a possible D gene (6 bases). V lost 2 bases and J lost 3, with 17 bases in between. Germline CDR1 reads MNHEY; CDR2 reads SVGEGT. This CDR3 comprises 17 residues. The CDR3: CASSYAPSGAVNQPQHF. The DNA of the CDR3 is TGTGCCAGCAGTTACGCTCCTTCAGGGGCAGTCAATCAGCCCCAGCATTTT.

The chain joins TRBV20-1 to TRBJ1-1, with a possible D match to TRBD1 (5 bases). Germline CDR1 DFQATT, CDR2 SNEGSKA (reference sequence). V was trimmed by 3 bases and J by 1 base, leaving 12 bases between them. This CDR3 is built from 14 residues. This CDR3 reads CSASIGVRNTEAFF. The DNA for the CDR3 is TGCAGTGCTAGTATAGGGGTGCGGAACACTGAAGCTTTCTTT.

The CDR3 sequence is CASSPRRVPENTEAFF. The CDR3 DNA follows: TGTGCCAGCAGCCCGCGGAGGGTGCCGGAGAACACTGAAGCTTTCTTT. V and J are TRBV5-8 and TRBJ1-1; no clear D. Germline CDR1 is SGHTS and CDR2 is YDEGEE. The CDR3 runs 16 residues. Trimming removed 4 bases from V and 1 base from J, with 17 bases in between.

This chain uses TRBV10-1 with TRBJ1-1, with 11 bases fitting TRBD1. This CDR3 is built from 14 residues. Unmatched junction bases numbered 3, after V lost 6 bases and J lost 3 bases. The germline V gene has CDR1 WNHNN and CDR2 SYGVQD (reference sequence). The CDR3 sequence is CASRGTGGDTEAFF. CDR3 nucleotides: TGCGCCAGCAGGGGGACAGGGGGGGACACTGAAGCTTTCTTT.

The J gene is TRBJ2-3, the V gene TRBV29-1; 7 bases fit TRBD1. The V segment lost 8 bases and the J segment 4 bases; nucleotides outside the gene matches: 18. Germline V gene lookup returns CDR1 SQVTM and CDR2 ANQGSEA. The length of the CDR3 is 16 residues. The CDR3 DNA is TGCAGCCCCATCTGTAGGGCAGGGGGACGGGCAGATACGCAGTATTTT. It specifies CSPICRAGGRADTQYF.

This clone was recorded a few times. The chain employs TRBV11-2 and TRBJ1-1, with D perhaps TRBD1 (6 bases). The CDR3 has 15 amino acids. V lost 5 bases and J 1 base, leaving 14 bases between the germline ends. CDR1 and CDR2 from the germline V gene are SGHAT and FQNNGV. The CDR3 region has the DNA TGTGCCAGCAGCGACCACAGGGCTGGGAACACTGAAGCTTTCTTT. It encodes CASSDHRAGNTEAFF.

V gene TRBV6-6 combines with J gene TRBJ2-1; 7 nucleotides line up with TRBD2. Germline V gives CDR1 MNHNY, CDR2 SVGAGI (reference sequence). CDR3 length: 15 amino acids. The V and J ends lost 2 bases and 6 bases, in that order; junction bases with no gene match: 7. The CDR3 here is CASSYDGTIPNEQFF. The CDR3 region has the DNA TGTGCCAGCAGTTACGACGGGACTATTCCCAATGAGCAGTTCTTC.

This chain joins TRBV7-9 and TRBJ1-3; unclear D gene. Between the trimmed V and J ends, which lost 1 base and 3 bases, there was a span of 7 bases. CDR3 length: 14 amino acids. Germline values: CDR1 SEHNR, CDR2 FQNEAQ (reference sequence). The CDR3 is CASSLVGVGNTIYF. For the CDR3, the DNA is TGTGCCAGCAGCTTAGTAGGAGTTGGAAACACCATATATTTT.

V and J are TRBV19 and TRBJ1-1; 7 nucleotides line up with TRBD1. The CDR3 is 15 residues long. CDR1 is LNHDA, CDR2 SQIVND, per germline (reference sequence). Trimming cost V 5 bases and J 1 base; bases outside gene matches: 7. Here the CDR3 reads CASSSYRGGNTEAFF. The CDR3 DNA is TGTGCCAGTAGTTCGTACAGGGGAGGGAACACTGAAGCTTTCTTT.

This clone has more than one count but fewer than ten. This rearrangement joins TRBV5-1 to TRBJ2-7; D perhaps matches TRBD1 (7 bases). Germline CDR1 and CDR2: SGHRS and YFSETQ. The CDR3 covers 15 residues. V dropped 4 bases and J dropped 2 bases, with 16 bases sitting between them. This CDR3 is CASSPSTGRTYEQYF. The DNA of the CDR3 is TGCGCCAGCAGCCCCTCGACAGGGAGGACCTACGAGCAGTACTTC.

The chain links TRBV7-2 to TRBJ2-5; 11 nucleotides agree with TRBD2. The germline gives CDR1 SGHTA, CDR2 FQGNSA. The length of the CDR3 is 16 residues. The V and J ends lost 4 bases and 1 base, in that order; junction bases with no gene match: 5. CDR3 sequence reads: CASSSPTSGVQETQYF. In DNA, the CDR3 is TGTGCCAGCAGCTCGCCGACTAGCGGGGTCCAAGAGACCCAGTACTTC.

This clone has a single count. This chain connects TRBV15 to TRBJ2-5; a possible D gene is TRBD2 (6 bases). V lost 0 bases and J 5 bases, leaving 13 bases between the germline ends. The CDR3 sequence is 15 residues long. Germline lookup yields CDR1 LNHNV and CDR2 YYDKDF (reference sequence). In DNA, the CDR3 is TGTGCCACCAGCAGAGATCTGGGGGGTAGGGAGACCCAGTACTTC. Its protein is CATSRDLGGRETQYF.

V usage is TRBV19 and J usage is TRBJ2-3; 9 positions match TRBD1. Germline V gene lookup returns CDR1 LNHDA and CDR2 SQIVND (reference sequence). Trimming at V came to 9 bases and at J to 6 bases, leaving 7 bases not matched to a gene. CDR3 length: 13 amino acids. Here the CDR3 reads CASRDRDGDTQYF. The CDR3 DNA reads TGTGCCAGCCGGGACAGGGACGGGGATACGCAGTATTTT.

CDR3 DNA: TGTGCCAGCAGCCAAGACGGGAGCGGATACGAGCAGTACTTC. Translated: CASSQDGSGYEQYF. The V call is TRBV3-1 (or the pseudogene TRBV3-2), the J call TRBJ2-7; maybe TRBD2 (6 bases). V lost 0 bases to trimming and J lost 4 bases, with 10 bases between them. Germline V CDR1 and CDR2: LGHDT, YNNKEL (reference sequence). The CDR3 sequence is 14 residues long.

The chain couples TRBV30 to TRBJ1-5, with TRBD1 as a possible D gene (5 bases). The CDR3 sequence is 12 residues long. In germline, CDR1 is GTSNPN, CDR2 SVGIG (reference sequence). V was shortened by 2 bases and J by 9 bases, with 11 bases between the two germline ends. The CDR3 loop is CAWSTGPGPQHF. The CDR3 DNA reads TGTGCCTGGAGTACAGGACCTGGGCCCCAGCATTTT.

The CDR3 bases are TGTGCCAGCAGTTACGGGGGGAATAATTCACCCCTCCACTTT. It is translated as CASSYGGNNSPLHF. The chain has TRBV6-5 and TRBJ1-6; tentatively, D is TRBD1 (5 bases). Trimming stripped 2 bases from V and 5 bases from J, with 7 bases between. CDR1 and CDR2 (germline): MNHEY, SVGAGI. The CDR3 extends over 14 amino acids.

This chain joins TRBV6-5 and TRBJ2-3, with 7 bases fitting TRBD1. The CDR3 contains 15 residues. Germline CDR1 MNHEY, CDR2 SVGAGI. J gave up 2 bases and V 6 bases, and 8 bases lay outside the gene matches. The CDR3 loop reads CASSLLGQVTDTQYF. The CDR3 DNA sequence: TGTGCCAGCAGCCTTCTAGGACAGGTCACAGATACGCAGTATTTT.

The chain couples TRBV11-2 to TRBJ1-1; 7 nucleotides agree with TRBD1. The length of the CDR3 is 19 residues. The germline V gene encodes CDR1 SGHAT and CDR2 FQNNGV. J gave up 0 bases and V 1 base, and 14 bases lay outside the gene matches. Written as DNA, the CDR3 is TGTGCCAGCAGCTTAGGGGGGACAGTTATCCACGCGGTGAACACTGAAGCTTTCTTT. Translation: CASSLGGTVIHAVNTEAFF.

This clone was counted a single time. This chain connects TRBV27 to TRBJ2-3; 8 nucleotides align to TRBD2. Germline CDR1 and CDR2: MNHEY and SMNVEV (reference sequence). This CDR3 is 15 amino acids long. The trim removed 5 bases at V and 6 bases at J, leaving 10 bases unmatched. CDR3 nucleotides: TGTGCCAGCAGTCTTACGAGCGGGGGAGGGGATACGCAGTATTTT. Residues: CASSLTSGGGDTQYF.

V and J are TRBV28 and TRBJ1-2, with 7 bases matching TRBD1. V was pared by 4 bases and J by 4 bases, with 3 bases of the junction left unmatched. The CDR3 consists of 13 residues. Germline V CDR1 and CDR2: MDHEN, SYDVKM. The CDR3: CASSSGGFYGYTF. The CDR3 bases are TGTGCCAGCAGTTCAGGGGGGTTCTATGGCTACACCTTC.

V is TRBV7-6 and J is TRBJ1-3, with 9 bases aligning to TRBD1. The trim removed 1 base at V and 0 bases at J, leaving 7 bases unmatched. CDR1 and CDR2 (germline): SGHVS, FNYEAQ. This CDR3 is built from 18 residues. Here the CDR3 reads CASSLEGTGMNSGNTIYF. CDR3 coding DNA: TGTGCCAGCAGCTTAGAAGGGACAGGGATGAACTCTGGAAACACCATATATTTT. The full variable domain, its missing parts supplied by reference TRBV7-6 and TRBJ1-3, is GAGVSQSPRYKVTKRGQDVALRCDPISGHVSLYWYRQALGQGPEFLTYFNYEAQQDKSGLPNDRFSAERPEGSISTLTIQRTEQRDSAMYRCASSLEGTGMNSGNTIYFGEGSWLTVV.

CDR3 sequence reads: CASSIRGVNEQFF. CDR3 DNA: TGTGCCAGCAGCATACGGGGGGTCAATGAGCAGTTCTTC. V gene TRBV9 combines with J gene TRBJ2-1, with TRBD2 identical over 7 bases. The V and J ends lost 4 bases and 6 bases, in that order; junction bases with no gene match: 4. The CDR3 runs 13 residues. Germline-derived CDR1 and CDR2 are SGDLS and YYNGEE.

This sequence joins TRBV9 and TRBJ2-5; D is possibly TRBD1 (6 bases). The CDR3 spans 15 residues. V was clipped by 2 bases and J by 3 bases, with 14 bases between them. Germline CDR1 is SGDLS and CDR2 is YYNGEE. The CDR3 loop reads CASSVAGTFKETQYF. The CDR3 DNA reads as TGTGCCAGCAGCGTTGCCGGGACATTCAAAGAGACCCAGTACTTC.

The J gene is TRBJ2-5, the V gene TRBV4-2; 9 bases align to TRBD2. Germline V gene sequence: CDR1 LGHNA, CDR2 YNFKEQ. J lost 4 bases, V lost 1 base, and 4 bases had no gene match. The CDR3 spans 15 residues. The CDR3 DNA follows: TGTGCCAGCAGCCAAGGGGGAGCGGGGGGAGAGACCCAGTACTTC. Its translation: CASSQGGAGGETQYF.

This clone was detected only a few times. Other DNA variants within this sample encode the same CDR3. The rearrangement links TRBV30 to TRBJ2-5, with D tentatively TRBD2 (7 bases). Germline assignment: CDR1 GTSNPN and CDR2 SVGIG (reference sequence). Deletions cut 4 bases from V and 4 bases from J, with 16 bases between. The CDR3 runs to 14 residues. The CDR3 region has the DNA TGTGCCTGGAAAGGCGGGGGCGGGGGAGAGACCCAGTACTTC. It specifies CAWKGGGGGETQYF.

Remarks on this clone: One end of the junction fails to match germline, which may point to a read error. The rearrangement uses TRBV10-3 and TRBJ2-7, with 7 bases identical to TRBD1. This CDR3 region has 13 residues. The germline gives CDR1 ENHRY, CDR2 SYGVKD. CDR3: CATSDPDRVEQYF. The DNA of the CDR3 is TGTGCCACCAGTGATCCCGACAGGGTTGAGCAGTACTTC.

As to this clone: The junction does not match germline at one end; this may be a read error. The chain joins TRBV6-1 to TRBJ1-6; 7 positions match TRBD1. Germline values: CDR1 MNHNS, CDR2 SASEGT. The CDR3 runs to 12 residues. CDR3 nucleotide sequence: TGTGCCAGCAGTGAAAGGAGGCAGGGGGGTTCCTTT. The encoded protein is CASSERRQGGSF.

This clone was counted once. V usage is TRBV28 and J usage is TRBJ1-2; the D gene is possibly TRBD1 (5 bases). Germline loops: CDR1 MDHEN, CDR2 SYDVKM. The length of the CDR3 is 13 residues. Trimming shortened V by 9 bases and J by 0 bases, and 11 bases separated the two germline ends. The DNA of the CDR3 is TGTGCCAGTGGGGGAGGGCCTAACTATGGCTACACCTTC. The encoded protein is CASGGGPNYGYTF.

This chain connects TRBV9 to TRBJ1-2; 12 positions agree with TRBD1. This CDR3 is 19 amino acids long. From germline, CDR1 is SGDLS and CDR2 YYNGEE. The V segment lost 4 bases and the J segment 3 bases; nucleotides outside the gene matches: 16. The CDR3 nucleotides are TGTGCCAGCAGCAACCCCCGCGGGGACAGGGGGCCTGACGACTATGGCTACACCTTC. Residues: CASSNPRGDRGPDDYGYTF.